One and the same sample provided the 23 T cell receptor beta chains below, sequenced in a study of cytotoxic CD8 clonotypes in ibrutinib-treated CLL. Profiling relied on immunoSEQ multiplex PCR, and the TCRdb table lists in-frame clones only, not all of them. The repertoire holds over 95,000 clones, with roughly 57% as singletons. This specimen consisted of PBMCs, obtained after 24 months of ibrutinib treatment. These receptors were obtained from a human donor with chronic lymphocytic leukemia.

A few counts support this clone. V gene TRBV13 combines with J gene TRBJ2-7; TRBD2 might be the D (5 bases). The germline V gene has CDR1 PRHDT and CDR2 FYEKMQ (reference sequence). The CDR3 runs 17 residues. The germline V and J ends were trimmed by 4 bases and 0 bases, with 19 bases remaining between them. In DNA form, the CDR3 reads TGTGCCAGCAGCTCCGCGCAACTAGAATCTGACTCCTACGAGCAGTACTTC. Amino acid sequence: CASSSAQLESDSYEQYF.

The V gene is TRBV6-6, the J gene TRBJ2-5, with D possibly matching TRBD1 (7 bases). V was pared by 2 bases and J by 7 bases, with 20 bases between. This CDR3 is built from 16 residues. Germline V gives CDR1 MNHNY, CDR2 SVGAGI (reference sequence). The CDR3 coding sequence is TGTGCCAGCAGTTACGGAGGGACAGATGCCCCCGGGACCCAGTACTTC. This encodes CASSYGGTDAPGTQYF.

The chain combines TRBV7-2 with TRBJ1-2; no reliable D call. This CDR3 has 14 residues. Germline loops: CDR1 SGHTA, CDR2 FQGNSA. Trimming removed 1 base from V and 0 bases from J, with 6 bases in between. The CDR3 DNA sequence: TGTGCCAGCAGCTTAGGCACTTCTAACTATGGCTACACCTTC. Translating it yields CASSLGTSNYGYTF.

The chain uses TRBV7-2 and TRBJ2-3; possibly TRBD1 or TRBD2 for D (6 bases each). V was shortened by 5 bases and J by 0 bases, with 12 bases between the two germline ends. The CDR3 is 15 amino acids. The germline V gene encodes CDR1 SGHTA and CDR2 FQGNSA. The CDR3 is CASSGGGLSTDTQYF. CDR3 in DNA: TGTGCCAGCAGCGGAGGGGGTCTGAGCACAGATACGCAGTATTTT.

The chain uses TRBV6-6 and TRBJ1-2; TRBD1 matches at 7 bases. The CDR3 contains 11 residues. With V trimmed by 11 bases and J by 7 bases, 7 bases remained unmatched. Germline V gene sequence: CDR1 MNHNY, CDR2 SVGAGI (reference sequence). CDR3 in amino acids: CASQGIGGYTF. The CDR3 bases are TGTGCCTCACAGGGGATTGGTGGCTACACCTTC.

CDR3 loop: CASSRGGTLTDTQYF. The CDR3 region has the DNA TGTGCCAGTAGTAGGGGGGGGACTTTAACAGATACGCAGTATTTT. The genes are TRBV19 and TRBJ2-3; TRBD2 agrees at 7 bases. CDR3 size: 15 residues. The germline V gene has CDR1 LNHDA and CDR2 SQIVND (reference sequence). Unmatched junction bases numbered 7, after V lost 4 bases and J lost 3 bases.

The CDR3 here is CASSVEGRNYGYTF. The CDR3 coding sequence is TGTGCCAGCAGTGTAGAGGGCCGTAACTATGGCTACACCTTC. V gene TRBV6-1 combines with J gene TRBJ1-2, with D uncertain. This CDR3 comprises 14 residues. Trimming removed 4 bases at V and 1 base at J, with 10 bases between. The germline V gene has CDR1 MNHNS and CDR2 SASEGT.

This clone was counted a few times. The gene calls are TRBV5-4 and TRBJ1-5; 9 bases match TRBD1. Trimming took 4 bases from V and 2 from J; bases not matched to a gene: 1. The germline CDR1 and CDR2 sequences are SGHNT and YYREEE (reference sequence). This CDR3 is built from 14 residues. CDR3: CASSRDRGNQPQHF. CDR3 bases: TGTGCCAGCAGCAGGGACAGGGGCAATCAGCCCCAGCATTTT.

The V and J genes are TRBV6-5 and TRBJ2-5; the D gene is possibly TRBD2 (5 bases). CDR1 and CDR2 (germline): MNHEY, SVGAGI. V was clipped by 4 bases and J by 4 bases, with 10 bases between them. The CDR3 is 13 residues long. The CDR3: CASSWLAGETQYF. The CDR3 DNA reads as TGTGCCAGCAGTTGGTTGGCGGGAGAGACCCAGTACTTC.

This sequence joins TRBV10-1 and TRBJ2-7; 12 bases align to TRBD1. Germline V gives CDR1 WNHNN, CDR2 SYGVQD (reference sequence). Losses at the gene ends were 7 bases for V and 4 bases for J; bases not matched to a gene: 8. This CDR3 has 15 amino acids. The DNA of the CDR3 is TGCGCCAGCACCTCCGGGACAGGGGGCACGTACGAGCAGTACTTC. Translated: CASTSGTGGTYEQYF.

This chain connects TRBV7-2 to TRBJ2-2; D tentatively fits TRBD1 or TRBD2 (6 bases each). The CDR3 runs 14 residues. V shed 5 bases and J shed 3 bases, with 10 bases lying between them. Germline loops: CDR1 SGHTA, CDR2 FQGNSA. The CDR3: CASSGGLYTGELFF. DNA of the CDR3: TGTGCCAGCAGCGGGGGGCTATACACCGGGGAGCTGTTTTTT.

CDR3 residues: CASSLQNTDTQYF. The CDR3 nucleotides are TGCGCCAGCAGCCTACAGAATACAGATACGCAGTATTTT. This chain links TRBV5-1 with TRBJ2-3; D not certain. This CDR3 is 13 amino acids long. Trimming took 4 bases from V and 3 from J, leaving 9 bases between them. Germline V gene lookup returns CDR1 SGHRS and CDR2 YFSETQ.

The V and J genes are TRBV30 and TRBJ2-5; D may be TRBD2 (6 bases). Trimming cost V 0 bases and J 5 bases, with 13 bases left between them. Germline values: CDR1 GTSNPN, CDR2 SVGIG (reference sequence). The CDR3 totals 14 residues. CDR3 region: CAWSVMGGGETQYF. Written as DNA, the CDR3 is TGTGCCTGGAGTGTGATGGGGGGAGGTGAGACCCAGTACTTC.

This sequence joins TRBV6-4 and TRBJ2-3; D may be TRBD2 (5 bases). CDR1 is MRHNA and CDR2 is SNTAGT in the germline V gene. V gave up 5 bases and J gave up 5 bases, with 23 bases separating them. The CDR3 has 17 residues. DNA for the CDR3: TGTGCCAGCAGTCCGACGATGGCAGGAGGTTCAGGAGATACGCAGTATTTT. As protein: CASSPTMAGGSGDTQYF.

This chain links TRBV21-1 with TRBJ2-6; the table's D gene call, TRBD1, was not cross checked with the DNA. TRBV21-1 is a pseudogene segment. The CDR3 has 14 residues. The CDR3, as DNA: TGTGCCAGCAAGCAGGGATCTGGGGCCAACGTCCTGACTTTC. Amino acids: CASKQGSGANVLTF.

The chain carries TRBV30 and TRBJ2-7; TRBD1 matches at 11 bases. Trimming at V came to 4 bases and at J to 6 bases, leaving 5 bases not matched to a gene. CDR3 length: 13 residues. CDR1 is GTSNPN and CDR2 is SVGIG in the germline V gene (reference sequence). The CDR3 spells CAWMGTGGSEQYF. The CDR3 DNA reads TGTGCCTGGATGGGGACAGGGGGTAGCGAGCAGTACTTC.

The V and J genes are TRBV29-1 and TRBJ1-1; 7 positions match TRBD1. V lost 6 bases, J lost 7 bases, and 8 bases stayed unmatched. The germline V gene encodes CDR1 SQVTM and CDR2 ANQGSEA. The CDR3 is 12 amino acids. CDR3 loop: CSVERDSGEAFF. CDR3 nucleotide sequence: TGCAGCGTGGAAAGGGACAGCGGTGAAGCTTTCTTT.

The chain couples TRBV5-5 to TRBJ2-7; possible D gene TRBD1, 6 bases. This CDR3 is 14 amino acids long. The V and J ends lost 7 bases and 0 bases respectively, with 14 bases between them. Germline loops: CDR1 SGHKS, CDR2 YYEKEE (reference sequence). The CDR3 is CASCLQQGSYEQYF. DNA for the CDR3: TGTGCCAGCTGCCTACAACAGGGCTCCTACGAGCAGTACTTC.

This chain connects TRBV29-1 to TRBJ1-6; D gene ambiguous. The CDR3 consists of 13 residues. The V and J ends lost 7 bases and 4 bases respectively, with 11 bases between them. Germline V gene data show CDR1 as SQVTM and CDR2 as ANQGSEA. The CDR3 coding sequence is TGCAGCGCCGCCGTGGGATATAATTCACCCCTCCACTTT. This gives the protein CSAAVGYNSPLHF. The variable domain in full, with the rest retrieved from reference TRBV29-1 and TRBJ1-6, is SAVISQKPSRDICQRGTSLTIQCQVDSQVTMMFWYRQQPGQSLTLIATANQGSEATYESGFVIDKFPISRPNLTFSTLTVSNMSPEDSSIYLCSAAVGYNSPLHFGNGTRLTVT.

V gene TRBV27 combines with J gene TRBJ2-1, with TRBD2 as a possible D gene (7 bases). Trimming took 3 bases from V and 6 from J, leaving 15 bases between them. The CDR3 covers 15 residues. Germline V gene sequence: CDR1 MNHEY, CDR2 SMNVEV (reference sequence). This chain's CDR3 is CASSLAGANFNEQFF. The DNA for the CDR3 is TGTGCCAGCAGTTTGGCGGGGGCCAACTTCAATGAGCAGTTCTTC.

The CDR3 coding sequence is TGTGCCAGCAGCTTAGCGGACAGGGTCCCCTCCTACGAGCAGTACTTC. Amino acids: CASSLADRVPSYEQYF. The chain combines TRBV7-6 with TRBJ2-7; 8 nucleotides match TRBD1. The J segment lost 0 bases and the V segment lost 0 bases, leaving 4 bases of the junction unmatched. The CDR3 has 16 amino acids. The germline CDR1 and CDR2 sequences are SGHVS and FNYEAQ.

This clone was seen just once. In DNA form, the CDR3 reads TGTGCCAGCAGTTTACAGGTTAACTCTGGAAACACCATATATTTT. Encoded protein: CASSLQVNSGNTIYF. The J gene is TRBJ1-3, the V gene TRBV28; D gene uncertain. Germline V CDR1 and CDR2: MDHEN, SYDVKM. Deletions cut 2 bases from V and 0 bases from J, with 8 bases between. The CDR3 totals 15 residues.

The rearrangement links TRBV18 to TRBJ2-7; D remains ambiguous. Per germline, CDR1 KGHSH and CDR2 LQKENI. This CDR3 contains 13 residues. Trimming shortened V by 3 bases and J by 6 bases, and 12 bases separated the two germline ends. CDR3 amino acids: CASSPAIITEQYF. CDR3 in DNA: TGTGCCAGCTCACCTGCGATTATTACCGAGCAGTACTTC. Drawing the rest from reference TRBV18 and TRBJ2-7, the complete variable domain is NAGVMQNPRHLVRRRGQEARLRCSPMKGHSHVYWYRQLPEEGLKFMVYLQKENIIDESGMPKERFSAEFPKEGPSILRIQQVVRGDSAAYFCASSPAIITEQYFGPGTRLTVT.